This TCR beta chain was recorded in a study of blood T cell repertoires in COVID-19. For the study at large: Donors in the United States, Italy and Spain gave samples during acute or convalescent COVID-19. T cells, B-cell-depleted T cells, or PBMCs supplied cDNA or gDNA.

CDR1 and CDR2 (germline): SQVTM, ANQGSEA. V lost 4 bases, J lost 5 bases, and 4 bases stayed unmatched. The CDR3 is made up of 13 amino acids. This clone was recorded a few times. Methods used by the authors: Amplification of reference gene primers was used by the study to estimate nucleated cell counts. This table comes from immunoSEQ multiplex PCR, and its TCRdb copy is limited to in-frame clones, with some not included. V and J calls plus clone size are reproduced from that table; the DNA served to infer D and trimming. The profile shows approximately 99,000 clones, about 82% of them singletons. This receptor was taken from a woman between 55 and 75 years old in a cohort sampled during active or convalescent COVID-19. The chain combines TRBV29-1 with TRBJ2-1, with TRBD1 identical over 8 bases. The specimen was peripheral blood. CDR3: CSVAYRGDNEQFF. The CDR3 bases are TGCAGCGTTGCCTACAGGGGGGACAATGAGCAGTTCTTC.